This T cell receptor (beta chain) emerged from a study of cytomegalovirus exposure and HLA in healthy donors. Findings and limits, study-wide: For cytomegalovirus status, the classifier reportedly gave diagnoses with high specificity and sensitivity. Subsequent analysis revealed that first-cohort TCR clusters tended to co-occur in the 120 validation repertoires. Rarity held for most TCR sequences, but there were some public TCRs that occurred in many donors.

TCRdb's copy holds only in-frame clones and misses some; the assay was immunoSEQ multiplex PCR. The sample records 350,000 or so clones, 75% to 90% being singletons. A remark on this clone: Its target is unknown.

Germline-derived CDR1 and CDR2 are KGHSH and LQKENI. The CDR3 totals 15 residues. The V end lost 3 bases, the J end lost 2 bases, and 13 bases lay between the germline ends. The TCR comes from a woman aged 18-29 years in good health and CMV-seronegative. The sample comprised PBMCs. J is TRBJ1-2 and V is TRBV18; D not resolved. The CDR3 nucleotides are TGTGCCAGCTCACCTCAGGAAGCAGGAAACTATGGCTACACCTTC. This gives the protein CASSPQEAGNYGYTF. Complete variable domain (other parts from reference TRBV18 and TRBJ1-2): NAGVMQNPRHLVRRRGQEARLRCSPMKGHSHVYWYRQLPEEGLKFMVYLQKENIIDESGMPKERFSAEFPKEGPSILRIQQVVRGDSAAYFCASSPQEAGNYGYTFGSGTRLTVV.